Shown below are 28 T cell receptor beta chains from a single sample sequenced in a study of cytomegalovirus exposure and HLA in healthy donors (dated by TCRdb to about 2017). Library generation was performed with the immunoSEQ multiplex PCR assay. The multiplex PCR relied on a mix of 60 forward primers for TCR Vbeta segments and 13 reverse primers for TCR Jbeta segments. Held by TCRdb, this immuneACCESS table contains in-frame sequences only and omits some clones. Under half of the omission traces to an unresolved V gene where checked; the cause of the rest is unknown. Across this sample there are 200,000 or so clones, with about four fifths seen only once. The ten most abundant clones make up around 6% of the sample. The specimen sequenced was PBMCs. The receptor set was obtained from a woman aged 25 to 45 in good health and CMV-seropositive.

This chain joins TRBV29-1 and TRBJ1-1; tentatively, D is TRBD1 (5 bases). CDR1 is SQVTM and CDR2 is ANQGSEA in the germline V gene. Trimming cost V 7 bases and J 4 bases, with 13 bases left between them. This CDR3 has 12 amino acids. CDR3 coding DNA: TGCAGCGGGCAGGGTCTCGGCACTGAAGCTTTCTTT. Its protein is CSGQGLGTEAFF.

The table lists this clone with a few counts. The V call is TRBV6-6, the J call TRBJ1-1; TRBD1 is a possible D gene (5 bases). Germline lookup yields CDR1 MNHNY and CDR2 SVGAGI (reference sequence). Between the trimmed V and J ends, which lost 6 bases and 6 bases, there was a span of 14 bases. The CDR3 runs 13 residues. CDR3 in amino acids: CASSPPNRPEAFF. CDR3 in DNA: TGTGCCAGCAGCCCCCCTAACAGGCCTGAAGCTTTCTTT.

The V and J genes are TRBV18 and TRBJ1-1; TRBD1 agrees at 10 bases. CDR1 KGHSH and CDR2 LQKENI come from the germline V gene. CDR3 length equals 16 residues. The trim removed 2 bases at V and 4 bases at J, leaving 7 bases unmatched. The CDR3 loop is CASSPKWGQGTTEAFF. In nucleotides, the CDR3 is TGTGCCAGCTCACCAAAATGGGGACAGGGGACCACTGAAGCTTTCTTT.

This clone appeared a few times. The rearrangement uses TRBV7-2 and TRBJ1-2; TRBD1 matches 10 bases. With 1 base clipped from V and 4 bases from J, the junction kept 3 bases outside the gene matches. This CDR3 is built from 15 residues. The germline V gene encodes CDR1 SGHTA and CDR2 FQGNSA. Written as DNA, the CDR3 is TGTGCCAGCAGCTTAGTAGGGACAGGGGTCTATGGCTACACCTTC. Amino acid sequence: CASSLVGTGVYGYTF.

This chain joins TRBV15 and TRBJ1-3; 7 bases fit TRBD1. This CDR3 comprises 14 residues. Germline V CDR1 and CDR2: LNHNV, YYDKDF (reference sequence). J lost 4 bases, V lost 3 bases, and 3 bases had no gene match. The chain's CDR3 is CATSRRGPGNTIYF. The CDR3 nucleotides read TGTGCCACCAGCAGGAGGGGGCCGGGAAACACCATATATTTT.

The rearrangement joins TRBV27 to TRBJ1-5, with TRBD1 identical over 11 bases. Trimming at V came to 10 bases and at J to 7 bases, leaving 15 bases not matched to a gene. The length of the CDR3 is 16 residues. In germline, CDR1 is MNHEY, CDR2 SMNVEV (reference sequence). The DNA of the CDR3 is TGTGCCATCCCCCGGGACAGGGGGGATCTCGGCCAGCCCCAGCATTTT. Protein product: CAIPRDRGDLGQPQHF.

V and J are TRBV18 and TRBJ2-2, with D perhaps matching TRBD2 (5 bases). The CDR3 is 15 residues long. In germline, CDR1 is KGHSH, CDR2 LQKENI. The V and J ends lost 5 bases and 1 base respectively, with 11 bases between them. The CDR3 sequence is CASSEGVKNTGELFF. For the CDR3, the DNA is TGTGCCAGCTCAGAGGGTGTCAAGAACACCGGGGAGCTGTTTTTT. Full variable domain (outside the CDR3, taken from reference TRBV18 and TRBJ2-2): NAGVMQNPRHLVRRRGQEARLRCSPMKGHSHVYWYRQLPEEGLKFMVYLQKENIIDESGMPKERFSAEFPKEGPSILRIQQVVRGDSAAYFCASSEGVKNTGELFFGEGSRLTVL.

This rearrangement joins TRBV27 to TRBJ1-4; 7 bases are shared with TRBD1. This CDR3 region has 13 residues. V was clipped by 6 bases and J by 10 bases; unmatched bases: 8. Looked up from germline, CDR1 is MNHEY and CDR2 is SMNVEV (reference sequence). CDR3 loop: CASSRRGQVKLFF. The CDR3 DNA follows: TGTGCCAGCAGCCGAAGGGGGCAGGTAAAACTGTTTTTT.

This chain links TRBV7-9 with TRBJ1-3, with 7 nucleotides matching TRBD1. CDR1 is SEHNR and CDR2 is FQNEAQ in the germline V gene (reference sequence). This CDR3 contains 16 residues. V shed 5 bases, J shed 1 base, and the junction held 8 bases outside the gene matches. CDR3 DNA: TGTGCCAGCAGCCGACCTACAGGGGCGTCTGGAAACACCATATATTTT. It yields the protein CASSRPTGASGNTIYF.

The gene calls are TRBV5-4 and TRBJ2-7, with TRBD2 matching 9 bases. The germline V gene has CDR1 SGHNT and CDR2 YYREEE (reference sequence). This CDR3 has 15 residues. Losses at the gene ends were 1 base for V and 5 bases for J; bases not matched to a gene: 7. The CDR3 here is CASSLLSGGYHEQYF. CDR3 in DNA: TGTGCCAGCAGCTTGTTAAGCGGGGGGTATCACGAGCAGTACTTC.

The V call is TRBV11-3, the J call TRBJ2-7; possibly TRBD2 for D (5 bases). Deletions cut 3 bases from V and 2 bases from J, with 17 bases between. The CDR3 covers 16 residues. Germline CDR1 SGHNT, CDR2 YENEEA. The CDR3 sequence: CASSLIKFGLPYEQYF. DNA of the CDR3: TGTGCCAGCAGCTTGATAAAATTTGGACTCCCCTACGAGCAGTACTTC.

The chain links TRBV19 to TRBJ2-5; D is possibly TRBD2 (6 bases). The ends were cut back, 4 bases at V and 4 bases at J, with 19 bases in the middle. Germline-derived CDR1 and CDR2 are LNHDA and SQIVND (reference sequence). The CDR3 has 16 amino acids. The CDR3 DNA is TGTGCCAGTAGTACCGGGGGTCTCCCTCGGACAGAGACCCAGTACTTC. Translated, it gives CASSTGGLPRTETQYF. Full variable domain (outside the CDR3, taken from reference TRBV19 and TRBJ2-5): DGGITQSPKYLFRKEGQNVTLSCEQNLNHDAMYWYRQDPGQGLRLIYYSQIVNDFQKGDIAEGYSVSREKKESFPLTVTSAQKNPTAFYLCASSTGGLPRTETQYFGPGTRLLVL.

This sequence joins TRBV4-3 and TRBJ1-1; the D gene is possibly TRBD1 (6 bases). This CDR3 is 15 amino acids long. CDR1 is LGHNA, CDR2 YSLEER, per germline. V was clipped by 0 bases and J by 4 bases, with 12 bases between them. CDR3 coding DNA: TGCGCCAGCAGCCAAGATCGGGCAGGGGCCACTGAAGCTTTCTTT. Its translation is CASSQDRAGATEAFF.

The rearrangement uses TRBV28 and TRBJ1-1; 7 bases fit TRBD1. CDR1 is MDHEN, CDR2 SYDVKM, per germline. Trimming cost V 6 bases and J 1 base; bases outside gene matches: 5. This CDR3 spans 14 amino acids. CDR3 residues: CASRVGDRNTEAFF. The CDR3 DNA sequence: TGTGCCAGCAGAGTCGGGGACAGGAACACTGAAGCTTTCTTT.

CDR3 loop: CASSPGLADTQYF. The DNA for the CDR3 is TGTGCCAGCAGCCCTGGACTAGCAGATACGCAGTATTTT. V gene TRBV11-2 combines with J gene TRBJ2-3; 7 positions agree with TRBD2. CDR1 SGHAT and CDR2 FQNNGV come from the germline V gene. This CDR3 contains 13 residues. V lost 5 bases, J lost 4 bases, and 3 bases stayed unmatched.

The chain uses TRBV2 and TRBJ2-7; D possibly corresponds to TRBD1 (6 bases). The germline V gene encodes CDR1 SNHLY and CDR2 FYNNEI. The CDR3 sequence is 15 residues long. Trimming shortened V by 6 bases and J by 5 bases, and 20 bases separated the two germline ends. The CDR3 DNA reads as TGTGCCAGCAGCACCCGACCTACAGGGAACAACGAGCAGTACTTC. It is translated as CASSTRPTGNNEQYF. Based on the CDR3 plus reference TRBV2 and TRBJ2-7, the full variable domain is EPEVTQTPSHQVTQMGQEVILRCVPISNHLYFYWYRQILGQKVEFLVSFYNNEISEKSEIFDDQFSVERPDGSNFTLKIRSTKLEDSAMYFCASSTRPTGNNEQYFGPGTRLTVT.

The chain uses TRBV6-5 and TRBJ2-5; 8 bases line up with TRBD2. Germline assignment: CDR1 MNHEY and CDR2 SVGAGI. This CDR3 has 16 amino acids. Trimming at V came to 6 bases and at J to 2 bases, leaving 11 bases not matched to a gene. In nucleotides, the CDR3 is TGTGCCAGCAGCTACGGGACGGGGGGGCGGCAAGAGACCCAGTACTTC. It specifies CASSYGTGGRQETQYF.

This clone was observed a few times. V and J are TRBV2 and TRBJ1-1, with a tentative D call TRBD1 (5 bases). Trimming removed 4 bases at V and 1 base at J, with 10 bases between. Germline values: CDR1 SNHLY, CDR2 FYNNEI. The CDR3 is 14 amino acids. The DNA for the CDR3 is TGTGCCAGCAGTGTCGGGGGTGGGAACACTGAAGCTTTCTTT. This gives the protein CASSVGGGNTEAFF.

The chain links TRBV19 to TRBJ1-5; TRBD1 is a possible D gene (5 bases). V was pared by 3 bases and J by 0 bases, with 9 bases between. In germline, CDR1 is LNHDA, CDR2 SQIVND (reference sequence). CDR3 length: 15 residues. The chain's CDR3 is CASSISGNSNQPQHF. The CDR3 DNA sequence: TGTGCCAGTAGTATCTCAGGGAATAGCAATCAGCCCCAGCATTTT.

J is TRBJ1-3 and V is TRBV7-9, with 9 positions matching TRBD1. CDR3 length equals 15 residues. With V trimmed by 6 bases and J by 6 bases, 9 bases remained unmatched. Germline CDR1 SEHNR, CDR2 FQNEAQ (reference sequence). The CDR3 here is CASRPGTGNINTIYF. The CDR3 DNA is TGTGCCAGCAGACCTGGGACAGGGAATATAAACACCATATATTTT. Full variable domain (rest looked up from reference TRBV7-9 and TRBJ1-3): DTGVSQNPRHKITKRGQNVTFRCDPISEHNRLYWYRQTLGQGPEFLTYFQNEAQLEKSRLLSDRFSAERPKGSFSTLEIQRTEQGDSAMYLCASRPGTGNINTIYFGEGSWLTVV.

The CDR3 bases are TGTGCCAGCAGCTTAGCGCAGGCTAGCGGGACCAGCCCTAGCACAGATACGCAGTATTTT. As protein: CASSLAQASGTSPSTDTQYF. The rearrangement uses TRBV7-6 and TRBJ2-3; 9 nucleotides agree with TRBD2. Germline V gene data show CDR1 as SGHVS and CDR2 as FNYEAQ. The J segment lost 0 bases and the V segment lost 0 bases, leaving 13 bases of the junction unmatched. The CDR3 sequence is 20 residues long. Combining the CDR3 with reference TRBV7-6 and TRBJ2-3 gives the whole variable domain GAGVSQSPRYKVTKRGQDVALRCDPISGHVSLYWYRQALGQGPEFLTYFNYEAQQDKSGLPNDRFSAERPEGSISTLTIQRTEQRDSAMYRCASSLAQASGTSPSTDTQYFGPGTRLTVL.

This clone is a singleton in its sample. This sequence joins TRBV7-9 and TRBJ1-1; TRBD1 aligns across 7 bases. The length of the CDR3 is 15 residues. After removal of 6 bases from V and 0 bases from J, the junction contained 7 bases not matched to a gene. CDR1 is SEHNR and CDR2 is FQNEAQ in the germline V gene (reference sequence). The DNA of the CDR3 is TGTGCCAGCAGAGAACTGGACAGGTTGAACACTGAAGCTTTCTTT. Translated, it gives CASRELDRLNTEAFF.

The chain carries TRBV28 and TRBJ2-7; D is undetermined. The CDR3 is 13 amino acids. Germline CDR1 is MDHEN and CDR2 is SYDVKM. Trimming shortened V by 5 bases and J by 3 bases, and 11 bases separated the two germline ends. The chain's CDR3 is CASSILPNYEQYF. The CDR3 DNA is TGTGCCAGCAGTATTCTACCGAACTACGAGCAGTACTTC. The variable domain in full, completed from reference TRBV28 and TRBJ2-7, reads DVKVTQSSRYLVKRTGEKVFLECVQDMDHENMFWYRQDPGLGLRLIYFSYDVKMKEKGDIPEGYSVSREKKERFSLILESASTNQTSMYLCASSILPNYEQYFGPGTRLTVT.

The rearrangement uses TRBV7-8 and TRBJ2-5, with D possibly being TRBD1 (5 bases). Germline V gives CDR1 SGHVS, CDR2 FQNEAQ. The CDR3 extends over 14 amino acids. Trimming shortened V by 5 bases and J by 4 bases, and 14 bases separated the two germline ends. CDR3 bases: TGTGCCAGCAGCCCAATCGGACATGGAGAGACCCAGTACTTC. Amino acid sequence: CASSPIGHGETQYF.

The chain couples TRBV18 to TRBJ1-2; tentatively, D is TRBD1 (5 bases). The CDR3 spans 16 residues. The V gene's germline CDR1 is KGHSH and CDR2 LQKENI. The V end was cut by 3 bases, the J end by 6 bases, with 20 bases between. CDR3 amino acids: CASSPSVAGGAHGYTF. In DNA form, the CDR3 reads TGTGCCAGCTCACCTAGTGTAGCCGGGGGAGCGCATGGCTACACCTTC. The full variable domain, with the rest looked up from reference TRBV18 and TRBJ1-2, is NAGVMQNPRHLVRRRGQEARLRCSPMKGHSHVYWYRQLPEEGLKFMVYLQKENIIDESGMPKERFSAEFPKEGPSILRIQQVVRGDSAAYFCASSPSVAGGAHGYTFGSGTRLTVV.

This clone was observed a single time. The chain couples TRBV6-1 to TRBJ2-1, with 7 bases lining up with TRBD2. This CDR3 comprises 15 residues. Per germline, CDR1 MNHNS and CDR2 SASEGT. V was pared by 1 base and J by 9 bases, with 9 bases of the junction left unmatched. The CDR3 loop reads CASSEGTWGEGEQFF. DNA of the CDR3: TGTGCCAGCAGTGAAGGGACCTGGGGGGAGGGTGAGCAGTTCTTC.

This clone has just one count. The chain combines TRBV7-9 with TRBJ1-4, with D unresolved. The CDR3 contains 16 residues. Germline V gene data show CDR1 as SEHNR and CDR2 as FQNEAQ (reference sequence). V lost 1 base and J lost 5, with 14 bases in between. CDR3 loop: CASSLGIAVENEKLFF. The CDR3 bases are TGTGCCAGCAGCTTAGGAATCGCGGTGGAAAATGAAAAACTGTTTTTT.

As regards this clone: A read error may produce the germline difference seen at one junction end. The rearrangement links TRBV19 to TRBJ2-4; D is undetermined. The germline gives CDR1 LNHDA, CDR2 SQIVND (reference sequence). The CDR3 runs to 15 residues. The CDR3 loop is CASSISTDPNNIQYF. The DNA for the CDR3 is TGTGCCAGTAGTATTAGTACAGACCCCAACAACATTCAGTACTTC.